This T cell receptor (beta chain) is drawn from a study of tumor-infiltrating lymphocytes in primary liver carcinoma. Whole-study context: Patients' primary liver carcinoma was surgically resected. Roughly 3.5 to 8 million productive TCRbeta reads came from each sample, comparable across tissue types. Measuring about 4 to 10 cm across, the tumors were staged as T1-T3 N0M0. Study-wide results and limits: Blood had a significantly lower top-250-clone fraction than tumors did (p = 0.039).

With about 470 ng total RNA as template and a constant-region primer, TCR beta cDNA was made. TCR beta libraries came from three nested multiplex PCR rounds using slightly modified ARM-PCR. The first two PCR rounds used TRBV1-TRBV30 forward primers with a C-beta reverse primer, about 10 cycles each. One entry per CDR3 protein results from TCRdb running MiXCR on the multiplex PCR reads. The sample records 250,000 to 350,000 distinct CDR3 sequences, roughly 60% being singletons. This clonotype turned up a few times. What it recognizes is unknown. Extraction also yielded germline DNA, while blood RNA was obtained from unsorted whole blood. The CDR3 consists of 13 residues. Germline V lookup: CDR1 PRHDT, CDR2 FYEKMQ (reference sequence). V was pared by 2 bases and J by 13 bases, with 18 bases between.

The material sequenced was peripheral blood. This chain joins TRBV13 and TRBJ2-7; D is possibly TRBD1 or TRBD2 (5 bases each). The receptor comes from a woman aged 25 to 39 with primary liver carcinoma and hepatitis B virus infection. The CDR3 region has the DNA TGTGCCAGCAGCTTAAGGGGAGCAGCGGTAAACTACTTC. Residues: CASSLRGAAVNYF.